The rows below give T cell receptor beta chains drawn from one sample of a study of Graves' ophthalmopathy and Graves' hyperthyroidism. MiXCR, run by TCRdb on the multiplex PCR reads, gives a single entry per CDR3 protein. The sample has about 210,000 distinct CDR3 sequences; roughly 29% are singletons. The material sequenced was peripheral blood. The receptors shown here come from a man aged 45 to 65 with Graves' ophthalmopathy. Both conserved end residues are part of each CDR3. The order of the fields is J gene, clone size, V gene, D gene, CDR3 length, CDR3 protein, CDR3 DNA. D genes are given only for firm matches. Some rows mark clone size as missing; the rest say once, few, many or name a class of expanded clone.

j_gene: TRBJ2-5; abundance: many; v_gene: TRBV11-3; d_gene: -; len: 14; CDR3aa: CASSDDSSQETQYF; CDR3nt: TGTGCCAGCAGCGATGACTCCTCCCAAGAGACCCAGTACTTC
j_gene: TRBJ2-5; abundance: few; v_gene: TRBV24-1; d_gene: TRBD1; len: 15; CDR3aa: CATSEAGTAQETQYF; CDR3nt: TGTGCCACCAGTGAAGCCGGGACAGCTCAAGAGACCCAGTACTTC
j_gene: TRBJ1-2; abundance: -; v_gene: TRBV2; d_gene: -; len: 14; CDR3aa: CASSEDGTNYGYTF; CDR3nt: TGTGCCAGCAGTGAAGATGGGACCAACTATGGCTACACCTTC
j_gene: TRBJ1-2; abundance: -; v_gene: TRBV28; d_gene: -; len: 13; CDR3aa: CASSPSRSYGYTF; CDR3nt: TGTGCCAGCAGTCCCTCAAGGTCCTATGGCTACACCTTC
j_gene: TRBJ2-5; abundance: many; v_gene: TRBV28; d_gene: -; len: 13; CDR3aa: CASSDQGSETQYF; CDR3nt: TGTGCCAGCAGTGACCAGGGTAGTGAGACCCAGTACTTC
j_gene: TRBJ2-7; abundance: many; v_gene: TRBV4-2; d_gene: TRBD1; len: 14; CDR3aa: CASSQPGTAHEQYF; CDR3nt: TGTGCCAGCAGCCAACCTGGGACAGCCCACGAGCAGTACTTC
j_gene: TRBJ1-5; abundance: many; v_gene: TRBV28; d_gene: -; len: 14; CDR3aa: CASSLIVSNQPQHF; CDR3nt: TGTGCCAGCAGTTTAATTGTATCTAATCAGCCCCAGCATTTT
j_gene: TRBJ1-1; abundance: few; v_gene: TRBV7-2; d_gene: -; len: 14; CDR3aa: CASSPGPLNTEAFF; CDR3nt: TGTGCCAGCAGCCCAGGGCCGTTGAACACTGAAGCTTTCTTT
j_gene: TRBJ1-3; abundance: -; v_gene: TRBV5-1; d_gene: -; len: 14; CDR3aa: CASSPTTGGNTIYF; CDR3nt: TGCGCCAGCAGCCCGACGACAGGCGGGAACACCATATATTTT
j_gene: TRBJ2-2; abundance: many; v_gene: TRBV7-2; d_gene: -; len: 14; CDR3aa: CASSARADTGELFF; CDR3nt: TGTGCCAGCAGCGCCCGGGCCGACACCGGGGAGCTGTTTTTT
j_gene: TRBJ1-3; abundance: -; v_gene: TRBV28; d_gene: TRBD1; len: 14; CDR3aa: CASTRPGQKNTIYF; CDR3nt: TGTGCCAGCACGAGGCCGGGACAGAAAAACACCATATATTTT
j_gene: TRBJ2-5; abundance: many; v_gene: TRBV3-1; d_gene: -; len: 14; CDR3aa: CASSQEAYQETQYF; CDR3nt: TGTGCCAGCAGCCAAGAGGCGTACCAAGAGACCCAGTACTTC
j_gene: TRBJ1-5; abundance: many; v_gene: TRBV6-2/TRBV6-3; d_gene: -; len: 19; CDR3aa: CASSYSKKASSGGDQPQHF; CDR3nt: TGTGCCAGCAGTTACTCGAAAAAGGCAAGTTCCGGGGGCGATCAGCCCCAGCATTTT
j_gene: TRBJ2-2; abundance: many; v_gene: TRBV4-1; d_gene: -; len: 15; CDR3aa: CASSRGLDGTGELFF; CDR3nt: TGCGCCAGCAGCCGAGGACTGGACGGCACCGGGGAGCTGTTTTTT
j_gene: TRBJ2-7; abundance: many; v_gene: TRBV12-3/TRBV12-4; d_gene: -; len: 13; CDR3aa: CASSFQVLYEQYF; CDR3nt: TGTGCCAGCAGTTTTCAGGTACTCTACGAGCAGTACTTC
j_gene: TRBJ2-5; abundance: many; v_gene: TRBV28; d_gene: TRBD2; len: 14; CDR3aa: CASSFRLAGETQYF; CDR3nt: TGTGCCAGCAGTTTCCGGTTAGCGGGAGAGACCCAGTACTTC
j_gene: TRBJ2-7; abundance: once; v_gene: TRBV12-3/TRBV12-4; d_gene: TRBD2; len: 13; CDR3aa: CAVGLGGVYEQYF; CDR3nt: TGTGCCGTCGGGCTCGGGGGGGTCTACGAGCAGTACTTC
j_gene: TRBJ1-5; abundance: few; v_gene: TRBV6-1; d_gene: -; len: 13; CDR3aa: CASSEVERQPQHF; CDR3nt: TGTGCCAGCAGTGAAGTGGAGCGTCAGCCCCAGCATTTT
j_gene: TRBJ1-2; abundance: many; v_gene: TRBV20-1; d_gene: -; len: 13; CDR3aa: CSARDGGNYGYTF; CDR3nt: TGCAGTGCTAGAGATGGGGGTAACTATGGCTACACCTTC
j_gene: TRBJ1-2; abundance: -; v_gene: TRBV11-2; d_gene: -; len: 15; CDR3aa: CASSLDGGTYYGYTF; CDR3nt: TGTGCCAGCAGCTTAGACGGTGGGACATATTATGGCTACACCTTC
j_gene: TRBJ2-5; abundance: -; v_gene: TRBV6-5; d_gene: -; len: 15; CDR3aa: CASSSGWGTQETQYF; CDR3nt: TGTGCCAGCAGTTCAGGGTGGGGAACCCAAGAGACCCAGTACTTC
j_gene: TRBJ1-5; abundance: -; v_gene: TRBV24-1; d_gene: -; len: 18; CDR3aa: CATSDPGVGPWGNQPQHF; CDR3nt: TGTGCCACCAGTGATCCTGGGGTAGGACCTTGGGGCAATCAGCCCCAGCATTTT
j_gene: TRBJ1-1; abundance: many; v_gene: TRBV20-1; d_gene: -; len: 14; CDR3aa: CSARVARGSTEAFF; CDR3nt: TGCAGTGCTAGAGTGGCCAGGGGAAGCACTGAAGCTTTCTTT
j_gene: TRBJ2-7; abundance: many; v_gene: TRBV7-3; d_gene: TRBD1; len: 16; CDR3aa: CASSLDGQGVYYEQYF; CDR3nt: TGTGCCAGCAGCTTAGACGGACAGGGAGTTTACTACGAGCAGTACTTC
j_gene: TRBJ2-5; abundance: -; v_gene: TRBV11-3; d_gene: TRBD2; len: 16; CDR3aa: CASRPLLAGVSETQYF; CDR3nt: TGTGCCAGCAGACCCCTCCTAGCGGGAGTATCAGAGACCCAGTACTTC
j_gene: TRBJ2-5; abundance: many; v_gene: TRBV9; d_gene: TRBD2; len: 15; CDR3aa: CASSVGTSGRETQYF; CDR3nt: TGTGCCAGCAGCGTAGGGACTAGCGGGAGAGAGACCCAGTACTTC
j_gene: TRBJ1-5; abundance: many; v_gene: TRBV7-9; d_gene: -; len: 14; CDR3aa: CASKPAGANQPQHF; CDR3nt: TGTGCCAGCAAGCCTGCGGGGGCCAATCAGCCCCAGCATTTT
j_gene: TRBJ2-5; abundance: many; v_gene: TRBV2; d_gene: TRBD2; len: 17; CDR3aa: CASSGGTSGRQGKTQYF; CDR3nt: TGTGCCAGCAGTGGCGGGACTAGCGGGAGACAGGGGAAGACCCAGTACTTC
j_gene: TRBJ2-7; abundance: many; v_gene: TRBV5-5; d_gene: TRBD1; len: 15; CDR3aa: CASSTRQGLSYEQYF; CDR3nt: TGTGCCAGCAGCACTCGACAGGGGCTCTCCTACGAGCAGTACTTC
j_gene: TRBJ1-5; abundance: -; v_gene: TRBV6-2/TRBV6-3; d_gene: -; len: 16; CDR3aa: CATSDSRWGRNQPQHF; CDR3nt: TGTGCCACCAGTGACAGCCGTTGGGGGCGCAATCAGCCCCAGCATTTT
j_gene: TRBJ2-5; abundance: many; v_gene: TRBV11-2; d_gene: -; len: 14; CDR3aa: CASSLDRYQETQYF; CDR3nt: TGTGCCAGCAGCTTAGATCGGTACCAAGAGACCCAGTACTTC
j_gene: TRBJ1-1; abundance: -; v_gene: TRBV7-3; d_gene: TRBD1; len: 13; CDR3aa: CASSQDRGSEAFF; CDR3nt: TGTGCCAGCAGCCAAGACAGGGGATCTGAAGCTTTCTTT
j_gene: TRBJ1-1; abundance: many; v_gene: TRBV28; d_gene: TRBD1; len: 13; CDR3aa: CASGTVLNTEAFF; CDR3nt: TGTGCCAGCGGGACAGTTTTGAACACTGAAGCTTTCTTT
j_gene: TRBJ2-7; abundance: -; v_gene: TRBV20-1; d_gene: TRBD2; len: 14; CDR3aa: CSARTGTSDLEQYF; CDR3nt: TGCAGTGCTAGAACCGGGACTAGCGACCTTGAGCAGTACTTC
j_gene: TRBJ2-2; abundance: many; v_gene: TRBV12-3/TRBV12-4; d_gene: -; len: 12; CDR3aa: CASSLGIGELFF; CDR3nt: TGTGCCAGCAGCCTCGGGATTGGGGAGCTGTTTTTT
j_gene: TRBJ1-3; abundance: many; v_gene: TRBV15; d_gene: TRBD1; len: 17; CDR3aa: CATSGNRGPYSGNTIYF; CDR3nt: TGTGCCACCAGCGGAAACAGGGGACCGTACTCTGGAAACACCATATATTTT
j_gene: TRBJ1-5; abundance: -; v_gene: TRBV27; d_gene: -; len: 20; CDR3aa: CASSLSSYELGGFSNQPQHF; CDR3nt: TGTGCCAGCAGTTTATCGAGTTATGAGTTAGGGGGATTTAGCAATCAGCCCCAGCATTTT
j_gene: TRBJ2-7; abundance: -; v_gene: TRBV28; d_gene: TRBD1; len: 13; CDR3aa: CASSPSGGWGQYF; CDR3nt: TGTGCCAGCAGTCCCTCAGGGGGCTGGGGGCAGTACTTC
j_gene: TRBJ2-7; abundance: many; v_gene: TRBV28; d_gene: TRBD1; len: 14; CDR3aa: CASSLVDRAYEQYF; CDR3nt: TGTGCCAGCAGTTTGGTTGACAGGGCCTACGAGCAGTACTTC
j_gene: TRBJ2-5; abundance: many; v_gene: TRBV11-1; d_gene: TRBD1; len: 16; CDR3aa: CASSDIDRGKRETQYF; CDR3nt: TGTGCCAGCAGCGACATTGACAGGGGTAAAAGAGAGACCCAGTACTTC
j_gene: TRBJ2-5; abundance: -; v_gene: TRBV11-1; d_gene: -; len: 15; CDR3aa: CASTLGAGTQETQYF; CDR3nt: TGTGCCAGCACCTTGGGAGCCGGGACCCAAGAGACCCAGTACTTC
j_gene: TRBJ2-7; abundance: -; v_gene: TRBV11-2; d_gene: TRBD1; len: 15; CDR3aa: CASSFDQGAGYEQYF; CDR3nt: TGTGCCAGCAGCTTCGATCAGGGGGCGGGCTACGAGCAGTACTTC